This T cell receptor (beta chain) was obtained from a study of T-cell reconstitution after alpha-beta-depleted transplantation in children. Preparation of the TCRbeta library involved a method that used unique molecular identifiers. MiXCR, applied by TCRdb to the PCR reads, yields one record per CDR3 protein. The sample has a few hundred thousand distinct CDR3 sequences; roughly 13% are singletons. This clonotype occurred a few times. The germline gives CDR1 SGHRS, CDR2 YFSETQ. The CDR3 sequence is 14 residues long. V lost 8 bases and J 5 bases, leaving 17 bases between the germline ends. The clonotype originates from a male patient aged 10 to 17 who had a stem cell transplant for acute myeloid leukemia, so the T cells may come from the graft donor. The sample was PBMCs, mostly from graft donor cells, taken 360 days after TCRalphabeta/CD19-depleted stem cell transplant. The V gene is TRBV5-1, the J gene TRBJ2-1, with D tentatively TRBD2 (5 bases). The CDR3 sequence: CASRATDWDNEQFF. For the CDR3, the DNA is TGCGCCAGTAGAGCTACGGACTGGGACAATGAGCAGTTCTTC.